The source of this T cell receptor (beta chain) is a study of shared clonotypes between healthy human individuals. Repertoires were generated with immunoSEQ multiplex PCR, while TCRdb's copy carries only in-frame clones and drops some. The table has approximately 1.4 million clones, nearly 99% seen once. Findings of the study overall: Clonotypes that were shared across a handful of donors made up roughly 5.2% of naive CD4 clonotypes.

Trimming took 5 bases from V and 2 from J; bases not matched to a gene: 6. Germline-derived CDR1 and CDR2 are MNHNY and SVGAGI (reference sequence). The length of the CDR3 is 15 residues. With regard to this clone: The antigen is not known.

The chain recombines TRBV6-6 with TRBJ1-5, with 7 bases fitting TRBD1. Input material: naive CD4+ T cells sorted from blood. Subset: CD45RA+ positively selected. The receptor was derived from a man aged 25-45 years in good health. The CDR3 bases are TGTGCCAGCAGTCCGACAGGGTTTGGCAATCAGCCCCAGCATTTT. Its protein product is CASSPTGFGNQPQHF.